Described below is a single TCR beta chain sequence and its context. This sample stems from a study of blood T cell repertoires in COVID-19. Unmatched junction bases numbered 9, after V lost 4 bases and J lost 2 bases. Per the germline V gene, CDR1 is SGHKS and CDR2 is YYEKEE (reference sequence). The CDR3 loop spans 17 amino acids. Seattle's cohort entered during active infection and was followed longitudinally. Method: immunoSEQ multiplex PCR; TCRdb's copy keeps in-frame clones and lacks some. The table records around 290,000 clones, 75% to 90% of them present only once. The material sequenced was peripheral blood. V and J are TRBV5-5 and TRBJ1-4; 9 bases map to TRBD1. This sequence originates from a woman aged 70-85 years with COVID-19, enrolled during active disease. Written as DNA, the CDR3 is TGTGCCAGCAGCGGGGGACAGGGATTATCGACTAATGAAAAACTGTTTTTT. It codes for CASSGGQGLSTNEKLFF.